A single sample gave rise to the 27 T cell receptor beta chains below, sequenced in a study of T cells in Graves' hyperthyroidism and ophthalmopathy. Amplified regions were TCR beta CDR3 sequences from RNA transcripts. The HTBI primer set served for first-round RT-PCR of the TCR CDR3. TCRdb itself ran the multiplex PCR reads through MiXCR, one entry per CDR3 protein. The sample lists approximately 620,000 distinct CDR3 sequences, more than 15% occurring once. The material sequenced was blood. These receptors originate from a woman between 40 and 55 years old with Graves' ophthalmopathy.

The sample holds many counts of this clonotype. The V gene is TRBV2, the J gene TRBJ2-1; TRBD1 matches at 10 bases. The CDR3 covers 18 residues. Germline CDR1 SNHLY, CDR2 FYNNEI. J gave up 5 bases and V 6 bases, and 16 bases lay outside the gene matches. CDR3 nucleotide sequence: TGTGCCAGCAGCCTGCCGCACTTGGGACAGGGGTACGACAATGAGCAGTTCTTC. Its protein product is CASSLPHLGQGYDNEQFF.

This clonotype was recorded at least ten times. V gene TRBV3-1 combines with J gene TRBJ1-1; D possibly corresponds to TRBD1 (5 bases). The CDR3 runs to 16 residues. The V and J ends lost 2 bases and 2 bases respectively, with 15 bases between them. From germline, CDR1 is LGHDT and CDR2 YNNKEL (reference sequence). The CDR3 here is CASSQTGRAFNTEAFF. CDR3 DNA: TGTGCCAGCAGCCAAACAGGCAGGGCTTTCAACACTGAAGCTTTCTTT.

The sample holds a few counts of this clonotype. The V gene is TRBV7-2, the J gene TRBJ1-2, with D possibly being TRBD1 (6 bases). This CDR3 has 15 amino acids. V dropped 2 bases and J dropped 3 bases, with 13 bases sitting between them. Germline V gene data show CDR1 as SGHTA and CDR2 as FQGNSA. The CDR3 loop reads CASSLQGGLDYGYTF. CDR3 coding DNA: TGTGCCAGCAGCTTACAAGGGGGATTGGACTATGGCTACACCTTC.

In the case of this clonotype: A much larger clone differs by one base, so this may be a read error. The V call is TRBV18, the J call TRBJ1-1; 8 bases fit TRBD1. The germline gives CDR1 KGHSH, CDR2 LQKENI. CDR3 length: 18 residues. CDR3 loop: CASSPFLSTGALNAEAFF. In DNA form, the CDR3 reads TGTGCCAGCTCACCTTTCCTTTCGACAGGGGCACTGAACGCTGAAGCTTTCTTT.

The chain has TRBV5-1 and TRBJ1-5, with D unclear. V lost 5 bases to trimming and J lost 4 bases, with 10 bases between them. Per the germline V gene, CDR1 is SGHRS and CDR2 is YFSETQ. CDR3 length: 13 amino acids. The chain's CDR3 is CASRGSGNQPQHF. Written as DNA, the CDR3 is TGCGCCAGCAGGGGAAGTGGGAATCAGCCCCAGCATTTT.

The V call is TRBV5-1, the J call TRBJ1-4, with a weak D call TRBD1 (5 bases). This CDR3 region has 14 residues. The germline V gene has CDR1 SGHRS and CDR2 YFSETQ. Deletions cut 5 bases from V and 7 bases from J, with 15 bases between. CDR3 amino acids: CASRWGSEPEKLFF. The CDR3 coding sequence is TGCGCCAGCAGGTGGGGGTCAGAACCTGAAAAACTGTTTTTT.

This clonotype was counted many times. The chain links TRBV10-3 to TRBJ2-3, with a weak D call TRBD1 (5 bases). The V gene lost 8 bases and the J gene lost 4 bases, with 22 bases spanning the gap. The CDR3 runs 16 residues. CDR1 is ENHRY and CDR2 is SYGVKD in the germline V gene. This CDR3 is CAIGTPRKGSADTQYF. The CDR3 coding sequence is TGTGCCATCGGCACCCCGCGGAAGGGGTCGGCAGATACGCAGTATTTT.

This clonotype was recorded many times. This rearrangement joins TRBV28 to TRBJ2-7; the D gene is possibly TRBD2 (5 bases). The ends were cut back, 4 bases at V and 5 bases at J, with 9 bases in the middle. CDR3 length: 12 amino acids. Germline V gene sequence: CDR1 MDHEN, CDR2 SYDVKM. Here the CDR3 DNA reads TGTGCCAGCAGTTGGAAGGGAGACGAGCAGTACTTC. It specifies CASSWKGDEQYF.

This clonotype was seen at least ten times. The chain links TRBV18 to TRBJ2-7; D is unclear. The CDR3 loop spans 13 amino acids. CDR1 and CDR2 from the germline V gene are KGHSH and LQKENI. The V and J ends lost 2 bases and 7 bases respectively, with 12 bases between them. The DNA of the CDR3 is TGTGCCAGCTCACCAGGGCGGTTTGAAGAGCAGTACTTC. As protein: CASSPGRFEEQYF.

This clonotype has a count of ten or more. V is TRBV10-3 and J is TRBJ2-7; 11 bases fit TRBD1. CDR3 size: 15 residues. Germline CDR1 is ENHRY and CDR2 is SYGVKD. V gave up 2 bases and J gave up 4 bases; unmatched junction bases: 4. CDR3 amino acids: CAISEGTGGGYEQYF. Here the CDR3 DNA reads TGTGCCATCAGTGAGGGGACAGGGGGTGGGTACGAGCAGTACTTC.

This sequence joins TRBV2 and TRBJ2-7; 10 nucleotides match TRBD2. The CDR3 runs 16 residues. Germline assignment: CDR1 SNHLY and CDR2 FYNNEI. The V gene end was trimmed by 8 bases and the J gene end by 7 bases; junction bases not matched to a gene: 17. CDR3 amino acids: CASAVWLAGVSGEQYF. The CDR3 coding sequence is TGTGCCAGCGCCGTATGGCTAGCGGGAGTCTCGGGAGAGCAGTACTTC.

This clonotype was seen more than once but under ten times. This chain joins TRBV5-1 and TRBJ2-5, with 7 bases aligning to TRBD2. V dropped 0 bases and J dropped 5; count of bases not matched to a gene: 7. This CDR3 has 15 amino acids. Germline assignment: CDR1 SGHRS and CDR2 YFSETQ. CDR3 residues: CASSLAPGGRETQYF. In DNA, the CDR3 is TGCGCCAGCAGCTTGGCTCCGGGAGGTCGGGAGACCCAGTACTTC.

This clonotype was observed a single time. CDR3 nucleotide sequence: TGTGCCACCAGCACCCAATCTGGAAACACCATATATTTT. This codes for CATSTQSGNTIYF. The chain is built from TRBV15 and TRBJ1-3, with D uncertain. Per the germline V gene, CDR1 is LNHNV and CDR2 is YYDKDF (reference sequence). This CDR3 is 13 amino acids long. V shed 4 bases and J shed 1 base, with 5 bases lying between them.

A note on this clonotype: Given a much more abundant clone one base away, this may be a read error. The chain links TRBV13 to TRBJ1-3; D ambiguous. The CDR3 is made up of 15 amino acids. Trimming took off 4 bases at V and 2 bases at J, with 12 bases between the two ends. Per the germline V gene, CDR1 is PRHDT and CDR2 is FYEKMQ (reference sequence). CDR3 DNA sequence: TGTGCCAGCAGCTCAGGTCGGAGGGCTGGAAACACCATATATTTT. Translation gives CASSSGRRAGNTIYF.

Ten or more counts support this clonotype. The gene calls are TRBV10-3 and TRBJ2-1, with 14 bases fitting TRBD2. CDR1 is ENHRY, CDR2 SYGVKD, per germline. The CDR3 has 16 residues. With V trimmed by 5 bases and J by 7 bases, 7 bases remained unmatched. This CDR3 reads CAISQPGTSGSNEQFF. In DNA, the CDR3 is TGTGCCATCAGTCAACCCGGGACTAGCGGGAGTAATGAGCAGTTCTTC.

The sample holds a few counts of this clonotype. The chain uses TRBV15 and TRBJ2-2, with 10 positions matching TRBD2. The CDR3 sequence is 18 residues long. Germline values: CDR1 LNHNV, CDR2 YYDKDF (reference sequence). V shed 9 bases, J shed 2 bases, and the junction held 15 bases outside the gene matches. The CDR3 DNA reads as TGTGCCACTTCTTCTGAGGATAGCGGGGGGCGAAACACCGGGGAGCTGTTTTTT. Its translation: CATSSEDSGGRNTGELFF.

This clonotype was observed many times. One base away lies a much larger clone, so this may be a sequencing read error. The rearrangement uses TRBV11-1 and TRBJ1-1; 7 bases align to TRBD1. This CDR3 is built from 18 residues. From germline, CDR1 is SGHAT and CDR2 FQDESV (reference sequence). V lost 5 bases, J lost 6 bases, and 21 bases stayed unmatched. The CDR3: CASSTQGQESPFGAEAFF. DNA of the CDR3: TGTGCCAGCAGCACCCAAGGACAGGAATCCCCTTTCGGTGCTGAAGCTTTCTTT.

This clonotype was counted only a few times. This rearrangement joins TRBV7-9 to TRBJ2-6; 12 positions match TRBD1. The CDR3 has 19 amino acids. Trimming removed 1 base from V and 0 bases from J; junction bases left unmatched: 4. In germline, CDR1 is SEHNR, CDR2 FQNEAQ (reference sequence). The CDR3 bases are TGTGCCAGCAGCTTAGGGGGGACAGGGGGCCTCTCTGGGGCCAACGTCCTGACTTTC. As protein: CASSLGGTGGLSGANVLTF. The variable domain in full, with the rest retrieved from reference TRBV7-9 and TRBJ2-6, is DTGVSQNPRHKITKRGQNVTFRCDPISEHNRLYWYRQTLGQGPEFLTYFQNEAQLEKSRLLSDRFSAERPKGSFSTLEIQRTEQGDSAMYLCASSLGGTGGLSGANVLTFGAGSRLTVL.

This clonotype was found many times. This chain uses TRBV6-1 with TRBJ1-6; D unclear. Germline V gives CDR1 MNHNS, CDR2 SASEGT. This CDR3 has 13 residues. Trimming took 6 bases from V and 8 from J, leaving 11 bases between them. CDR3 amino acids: CASRVWEDSPLHF. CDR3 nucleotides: TGTGCCAGCAGGGTTTGGGAGGATTCACCCCTCCACTTT.

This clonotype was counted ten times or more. In nucleotides, the CDR3 is TGTGCCAGCAGCCAAGAAGGGGCAGGGGGGACTGAAGCTTTCTTT. Protein sequence: CASSQEGAGGTEAFF. The chain combines TRBV3-1 with TRBJ1-1; 7 nucleotides align to TRBD1. Germline V CDR1 and CDR2: LGHDT, YNNKEL (reference sequence). The CDR3 spans 15 residues. J lost 5 bases, V lost 0 bases, and 6 bases had no gene match.

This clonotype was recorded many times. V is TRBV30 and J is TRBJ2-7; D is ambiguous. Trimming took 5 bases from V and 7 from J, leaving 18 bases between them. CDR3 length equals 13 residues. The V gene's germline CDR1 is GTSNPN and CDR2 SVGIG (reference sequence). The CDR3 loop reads CAWARVPNGEQYF. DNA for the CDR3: TGTGCCTGGGCTCGCGTTCCAAATGGGGAGCAGTACTTC.

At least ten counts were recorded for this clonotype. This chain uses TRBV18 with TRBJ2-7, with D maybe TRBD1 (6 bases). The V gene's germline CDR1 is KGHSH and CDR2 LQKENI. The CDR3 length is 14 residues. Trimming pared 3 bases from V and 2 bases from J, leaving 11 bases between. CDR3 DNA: TGTGCCAGCTCACCCCCGACAGGAACCTACGAGCAGTACTTC. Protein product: CASSPPTGTYEQYF.

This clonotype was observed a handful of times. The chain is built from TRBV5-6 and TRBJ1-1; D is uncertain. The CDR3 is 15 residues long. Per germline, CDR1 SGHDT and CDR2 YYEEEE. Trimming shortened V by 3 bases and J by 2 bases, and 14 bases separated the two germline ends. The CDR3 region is CASSWNGGVNTEAFF. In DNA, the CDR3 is TGTGCCAGCAGCTGGAACGGCGGGGTAAACACTGAAGCTTTCTTT.

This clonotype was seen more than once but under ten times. CDR3 sequence reads: CASSSPGHTKGYTF. The DNA of the CDR3 is TGTGCCAGCAGTTCCCCGGGACATACTAAAGGCTACACCTTC. This sequence joins TRBV12-3 or TRBV12-4 and TRBJ1-2, with D maybe TRBD1 (6 bases). The CDR3 extends over 14 amino acids. V was shortened by 4 bases and J by 8 bases, with 17 bases between the two germline ends.

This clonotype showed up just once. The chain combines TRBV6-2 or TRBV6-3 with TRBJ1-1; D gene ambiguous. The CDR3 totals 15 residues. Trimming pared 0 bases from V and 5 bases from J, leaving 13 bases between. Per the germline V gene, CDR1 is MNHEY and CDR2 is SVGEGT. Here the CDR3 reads CASSYSRDVGTEAFF. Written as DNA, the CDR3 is TGTGCCAGCAGTTACTCGAGGGATGTTGGTACTGAAGCTTTCTTT.

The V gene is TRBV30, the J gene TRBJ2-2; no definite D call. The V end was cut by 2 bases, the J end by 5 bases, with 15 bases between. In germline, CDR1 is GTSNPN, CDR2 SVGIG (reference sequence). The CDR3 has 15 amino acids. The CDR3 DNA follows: TGTGCCTGGAGTACAGTGGGAATTAAGACCGGGGAGCTGTTTTTT. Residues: CAWSTVGIKTGELFF.

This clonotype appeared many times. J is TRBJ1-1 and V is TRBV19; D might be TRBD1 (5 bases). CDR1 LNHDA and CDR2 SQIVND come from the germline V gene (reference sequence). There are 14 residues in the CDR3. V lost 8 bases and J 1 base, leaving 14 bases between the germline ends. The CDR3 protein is CASSILGGNTEAFF. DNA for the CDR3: TGTGCCAGTTCCATTTTGGGGGGGAACACTGAAGCTTTCTTT.